The 7 T cell receptor beta chains in this list originate from one sample, sequenced in a study of vaccination effects on CD4 cells after COVID-19. These receptors have no identified antigens. TCRdb's table, derived via immunoSEQ multiplex PCR, lists solely in-frame clones and lacks some. The sample has 30,000 to 40,000 clones, roughly two thirds seen once. Expansion with viral peptide pools was applied to antigen-specific CD4+ T cells by the ViraFEST assay prior to sequencing. Scientists isolated CD4+ T cells after an approximately 11-day culture period ended. It was two doses of either the BNT162b2 or mRNA-1273 vaccine that participants received. The sample in question was CD4+ T cells from PBMCs cultured with HCoV-229E spike peptides, obtained after COVID-19 vaccination. The receptors come from a human donor who received a COVID-19 vaccine.

The J gene is TRBJ1-5, the V gene TRBV25-1; TRBD1 is a possible D gene (5 bases). The germline V gene encodes CDR1 MGHDK and CDR2 SYGVNS. There are 12 residues in the CDR3. The ends were cut back, 6 bases at V and 8 bases at J, with 11 bases in the middle. This chain's CDR3 is CASRGPGEPQHF. CDR3 nucleotide sequence: TGTGCCAGCAGGGGGCCCGGTGAGCCCCAGCATTTT.

Only one count was recorded for this clone. The CDR3 DNA sequence: TGCGCCAGCAGCCAAGATCGAAGCGGTATTGAAAAACTGTTTTTT. This codes for CASSQDRSGIEKLFF. The rearrangement links TRBV4-1 to TRBJ1-4; no firm D call. Looked up from germline, CDR1 is MGHRA and CDR2 is YSYEKL. V was trimmed by 0 bases and J by 7 bases, leaving 12 bases between them. This CDR3 is 15 amino acids long.

The chain employs TRBV29-1 and TRBJ2-7; 16 nucleotides line up with TRBD2. Trimming cost V 4 bases and J 5 bases; bases outside gene matches: 11. CDR3 size: 17 residues. CDR1 and CDR2 (germline): SQVTM, ANQGSEA. The DNA for the CDR3 is TGCAGCGTTGGGGGGGGACTAGCGGGAGGGCCTAGTAACGAGCAGTACTTC. This gives the protein CSVGGGLAGGPSNEQYF.

The genes are TRBV2 and TRBJ2-3; TRBD2 matches at 11 bases. The CDR3 extends over 18 amino acids. The V gene's germline CDR1 is SNHLY and CDR2 FYNNEI. J gave up 3 bases and V 4 bases, and 12 bases lay outside the gene matches. CDR3 in DNA: TGTGCCAGCAGTGCTGGGGAGGGGGCTAGCGGGGGGACAGATACGCAGTATTTT. It is translated as CASSAGEGASGGTDTQYF.

The chain employs TRBV19 and TRBJ1-6, with D unresolved. Deletions cut 3 bases from V and 3 bases from J, with 12 bases between. This CDR3 has 16 residues. Germline V gene sequence: CDR1 LNHDA, CDR2 SQIVND (reference sequence). The CDR3 protein is CASSMIAGIYNSPLHF. CDR3 nucleotide sequence: TGTGCCAGTAGTATGATCGCAGGCATCTATAATTCACCCCTCCACTTT.

In its sample, this clone was seen once. This sample also contains other DNA sequences that code for the same CDR3. The rearrangement joins TRBV12-3 or TRBV12-4 to TRBJ1-2; the match to TRBD1 covers 7 bases. CDR3 size: 13 residues. Losses at the gene ends were 6 bases for V and 0 bases for J; bases not matched to a gene: 1. CDR3 region: CASRGTANYGYTF. The CDR3 DNA reads TGTGCCAGCAGGGGGACAGCTAACTATGGCTACACCTTC.

CDR3 DNA sequence: TGCGCCAGCAGCTTGGTAGAACTAGCCGCAGATACGCAGTATTTT. Amino acid sequence: CASSLVELAADTQYF. The gene calls are TRBV5-1 and TRBJ2-3, with D tentatively TRBD2 (6 bases). Germline values: CDR1 SGHRS, CDR2 YFSETQ. There are 15 residues in the CDR3. V lost 0 bases and J 4 bases, leaving 12 bases between the germline ends.